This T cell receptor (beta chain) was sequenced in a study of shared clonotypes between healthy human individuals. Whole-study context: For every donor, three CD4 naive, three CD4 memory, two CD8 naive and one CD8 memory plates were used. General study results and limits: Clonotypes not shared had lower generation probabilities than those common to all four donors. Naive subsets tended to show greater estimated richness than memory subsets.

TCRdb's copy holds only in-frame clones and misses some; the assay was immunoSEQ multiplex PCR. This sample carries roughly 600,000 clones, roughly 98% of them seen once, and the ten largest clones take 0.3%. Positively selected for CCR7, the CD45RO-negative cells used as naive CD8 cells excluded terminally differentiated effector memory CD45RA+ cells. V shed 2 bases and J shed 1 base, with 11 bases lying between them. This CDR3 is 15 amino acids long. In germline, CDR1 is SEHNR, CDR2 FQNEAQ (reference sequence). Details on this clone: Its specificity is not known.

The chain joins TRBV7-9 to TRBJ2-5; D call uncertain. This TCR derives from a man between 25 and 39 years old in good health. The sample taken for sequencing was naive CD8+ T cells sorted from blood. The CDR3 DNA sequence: TGTGCCAGCAGCTTATTGGGCGGAATCCAAGAGACCCAGTACTTC. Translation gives CASSLLGGIQETQYF.